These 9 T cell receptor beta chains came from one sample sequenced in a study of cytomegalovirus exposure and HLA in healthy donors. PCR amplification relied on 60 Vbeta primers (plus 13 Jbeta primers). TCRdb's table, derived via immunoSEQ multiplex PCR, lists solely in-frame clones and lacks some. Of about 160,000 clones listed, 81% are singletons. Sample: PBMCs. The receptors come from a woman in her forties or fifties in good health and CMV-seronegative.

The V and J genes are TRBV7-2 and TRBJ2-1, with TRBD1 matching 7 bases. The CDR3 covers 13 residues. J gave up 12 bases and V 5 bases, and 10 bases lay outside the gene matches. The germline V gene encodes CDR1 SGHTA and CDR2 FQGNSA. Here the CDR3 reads CASSPSRDSGQFF. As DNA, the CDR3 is TGTGCCAGCAGCCCCAGTCGGGACAGCGGGCAGTTCTTC.

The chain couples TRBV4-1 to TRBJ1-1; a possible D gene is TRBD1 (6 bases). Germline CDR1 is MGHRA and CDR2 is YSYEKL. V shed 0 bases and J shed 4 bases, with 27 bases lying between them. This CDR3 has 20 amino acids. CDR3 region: CASSQDPGGRLNPRSTEAFF. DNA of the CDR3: TGCGCCAGCAGCCAAGATCCGGGGGGCCGATTAAACCCGCGGAGCACTGAAGCTTTCTTT.

CDR3 amino acids: CASSEGDSRFEQFF. The DNA of the CDR3 is TGTGCCAGCAGTGAGGGGGACAGTCGCTTTGAGCAGTTCTTC. The chain has TRBV6-4 and TRBJ2-1; TRBD1 agrees at 7 bases. This CDR3 is built from 14 residues. The V gene end was trimmed by 3 bases and the J gene end by 9 bases; junction bases not matched to a gene: 8. Per germline, CDR1 MRHNA and CDR2 SNTAGT.

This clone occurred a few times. The CDR3 is CASSAHPDRAYEQYF. CDR3 bases: TGTGCCAGCAGCGCCCACCCGGACAGGGCCTACGAGCAGTACTTC. V gene TRBV7-2 combines with J gene TRBJ2-7; TRBD1 matches 8 bases. From germline, CDR1 is SGHTA and CDR2 FQGNSA. The CDR3 covers 15 residues. The ends lost 5 bases at V and 2 bases at J; junction bases unmatched: 8. The variable domain in full, with the rest retrieved from reference TRBV7-2 and TRBJ2-7, is GAGVSQSPSNKVTEKGKDVELRCDPISGHTALYWYRQSLGQGLEFLIYFQGNSAPDKSGLPSDRFSAERTGGSVSTLTIQRTQQEDSAVYLCASSAHPDRAYEQYFGPGTRLTVT.

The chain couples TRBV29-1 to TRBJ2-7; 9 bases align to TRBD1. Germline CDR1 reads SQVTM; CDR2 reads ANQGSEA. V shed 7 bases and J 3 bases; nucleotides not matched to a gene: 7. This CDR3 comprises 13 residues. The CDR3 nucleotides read TGCAGCGCTGCGGGACAGGGTGGCTACGAGCAGTACTTC. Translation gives CSAAGQGGYEQYF.

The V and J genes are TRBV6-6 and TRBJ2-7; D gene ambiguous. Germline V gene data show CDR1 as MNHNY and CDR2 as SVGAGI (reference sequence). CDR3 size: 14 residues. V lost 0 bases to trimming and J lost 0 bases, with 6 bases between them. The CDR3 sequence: CASSYSGVSYEQYF. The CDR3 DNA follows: TGTGCCAGCAGTTACTCGGGCGTCTCCTACGAGCAGTACTTC.

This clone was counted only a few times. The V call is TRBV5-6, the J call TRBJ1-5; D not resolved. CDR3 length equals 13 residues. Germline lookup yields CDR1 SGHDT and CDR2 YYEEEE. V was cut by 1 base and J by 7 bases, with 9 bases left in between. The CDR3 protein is CASSLTSGQPQHF. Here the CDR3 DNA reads TGTGCCAGCAGCTTGACGAGCGGCCAGCCCCAGCATTTT.

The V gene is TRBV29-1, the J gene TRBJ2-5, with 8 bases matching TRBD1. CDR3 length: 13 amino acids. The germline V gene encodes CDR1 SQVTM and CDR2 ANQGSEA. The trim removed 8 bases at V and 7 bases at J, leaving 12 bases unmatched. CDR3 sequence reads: CSHPGGAPGTQYF. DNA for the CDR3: TGCAGCCACCCAGGGGGCGCCCCGGGGACCCAGTACTTC.

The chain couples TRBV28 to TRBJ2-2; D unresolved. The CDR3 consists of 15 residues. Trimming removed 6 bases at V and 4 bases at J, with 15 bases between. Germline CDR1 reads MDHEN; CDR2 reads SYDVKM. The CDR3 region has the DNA TGTGCCAGCAGATACTATTACGAGCGCACCGGGGAGCTGTTTTTT. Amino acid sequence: CASRYYYERTGELFF. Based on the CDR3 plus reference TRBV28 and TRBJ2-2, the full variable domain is DVKVTQSSRYLVKRTGEKVFLECVQDMDHENMFWYRQDPGLGLRLIYFSYDVKMKEKGDIPEGYSVSREKKERFSLILESASTNQTSMYLCASRYYYERTGELFFGEGSRLTVL.